What follows is one TCR beta chain and its context. The sample belongs to a study of sequential checkpoint blockade in melanoma. Whole-study context: Randomization was 1:1 between first-line nivolumab→ipilimumab and ipilimumab→nivolumab.

Germline lookup yields CDR1 SGDLS and CDR2 YYNGEE. The CDR3 consists of 15 residues. V shed 3 bases and J 7 bases; nucleotides not matched to a gene: 7. Treatment denoted: randomized to nivolumab then ipilimumab (arm A) or the reverse (arm B). No patient had prior DNA-damaging chemotherapy. Only in-frame clones appear in the TCRdb table, and some are missing; sequencing was by immunoSEQ multiplex PCR. The sample records fewer than 15,000 clones, roughly four fifths being singletons. The sequence derives from a human patient with melanoma. Some clones in this sample may be carry-over from other donors' samples. The input for sequencing was CD8+ T cells sorted from blood (inferred from file names), taken from a patient given nivolumab and ipilimumab in sequence. The chain employs TRBV9 and TRBJ2-1; 10 positions match TRBD1. CDR3 in amino acids: CASSDDRGRLNEQFF. Written as DNA, the CDR3 is TGTGCCAGCAGCGACGACAGGGGGCGTTTGAATGAGCAGTTCTTC.